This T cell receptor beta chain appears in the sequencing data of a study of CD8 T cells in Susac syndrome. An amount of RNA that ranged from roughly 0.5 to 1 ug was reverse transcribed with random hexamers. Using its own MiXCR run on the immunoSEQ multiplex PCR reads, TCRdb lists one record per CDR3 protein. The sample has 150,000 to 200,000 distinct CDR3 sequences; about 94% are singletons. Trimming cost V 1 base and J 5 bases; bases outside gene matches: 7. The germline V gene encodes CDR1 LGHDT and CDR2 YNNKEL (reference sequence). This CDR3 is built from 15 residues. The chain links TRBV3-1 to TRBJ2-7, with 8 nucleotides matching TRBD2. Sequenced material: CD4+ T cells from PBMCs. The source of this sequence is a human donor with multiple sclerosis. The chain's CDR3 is CASSQGAGVKNEQYF. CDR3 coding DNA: TGTGCCAGCAGCCAAGGAGCGGGAGTGAAAAACGAGCAGTACTTC.